One and the same sample provided the 24 T cell receptor beta chains below, sequenced in a study of T cell changes during pregnancy in multiple sclerosis. The assay was immunoSEQ multiplex PCR, and TCRdb's table has in-frame clones only and misses some. The table records more than 55,000 clones, approximately 89% of them present only once. The starting material was peripheral blood, obtained in the second trimester of pregnancy. The receptors were gathered from a female donor with multiple sclerosis, enrolled in a pregnancy study.

This clone was recorded at least ten times. CDR3 sequence: CASSLAVSSDTGELFF. DNA of the CDR3: TGTGCCAGCAGCTTGGCCGTTAGTTCCGACACCGGGGAGCTGTTTTTT. This chain connects TRBV5-4 to TRBJ2-2; D is unresolved. The germline V gene encodes CDR1 SGHNT and CDR2 YYREEE (reference sequence). V lost 0 bases, J lost 3 bases, and 12 bases lay in between. This CDR3 is 16 amino acids long.

The chain combines TRBV2 with TRBJ2-1; 11 positions match TRBD2. CDR3 size: 19 residues. Germline CDR1 and CDR2: SNHLY and FYNNEI. V lost 8 bases to trimming and J lost 1 base; unmatched junction nucleotides: 16. The CDR3: CASPKTSGRNYVSYNEQFF. The CDR3 DNA sequence: TGTGCCAGCCCGAAAACTAGCGGGAGAAATTATGTGTCCTACAATGAGCAGTTCTTC.

V gene TRBV19 combines with J gene TRBJ2-7; tentative D call: TRBD1 (6 bases). Germline CDR1 LNHDA, CDR2 SQIVND (reference sequence). V gave up 4 bases and J gave up 3 bases, with 13 bases separating them. The CDR3 covers 14 residues. The CDR3 DNA reads TGTGCCAGTAGTAGAACAGGGAAATACTACGAGCAGTACTTC. Translated, it gives CASSRTGKYYEQYF.

The chain combines TRBV18 with TRBJ2-6, with TRBD2 matching 8 bases. Germline CDR1 and CDR2: KGHSH and LQKENI. The CDR3 has 16 residues. Trimming cost V 2 bases and J 3 bases; bases outside gene matches: 3. CDR3 loop: CASSPRSGSGANVLTF. CDR3 DNA: TGTGCCAGCTCACCAAGAAGCGGGAGTGGGGCCAACGTCCTGACTTTC.

The chain is built from TRBV19 and TRBJ1-2; no clear D. V was trimmed by 5 bases and J by 13 bases, leaving 11 bases between them. Germline V gene data show CDR1 as LNHDA and CDR2 as SQIVND (reference sequence). The CDR3 consists of 10 residues. Written as DNA, the CDR3 is TGTGCCAGTAGTGTGCGTCTATCCACCTTC. This translates into CASSVRLSTF.

The chain is built from TRBV4-1 and TRBJ2-7, with D uncertain. V gave up 0 bases and J gave up 0 bases, with 12 bases separating them. Germline CDR1 is MGHRA and CDR2 is YSYEKL. This CDR3 is built from 16 residues. The CDR3 loop reads CASSQEAADSSYEQYF. As DNA, the CDR3 is TGCGCCAGCAGCCAAGAGGCCGCCGATTCCTCCTACGAGCAGTACTTC.

The J gene is TRBJ2-2, the V gene TRBV21-1; the DNA was not used to check the table's D call, TRBD2. TRBV21-1 constitutes a pseudogene. The CDR3 contains 14 residues. The CDR3 nucleotides are TGTGCCAGCAGCAAAGGTGGAGGCACCGGGGAGCTGTTTTTT. This translates into CASSKGGGTGELFF.

The chain employs TRBV10-1 and TRBJ1-5, with 9 nucleotides matching TRBD1. V lost 3 bases, J lost 7 bases, and 7 bases stayed unmatched. From germline, CDR1 is WNHNN and CDR2 SYGVQD (reference sequence). The CDR3 contains 15 residues. CDR3 nucleotide sequence: TGCGCCAGCAGTGAACGGACAGGGGTAGGGCAGCCCCAGCATTTT. Protein product: CASSERTGVGQPQHF.

This chain uses TRBV4-2 with TRBJ1-5, with 7 nucleotides matching TRBD1. The CDR3 length is 16 residues. Germline CDR1 is LGHNA and CDR2 is YNFKEQ. V shed 4 bases, J shed 5 bases, and the junction held 11 bases outside the gene matches. The CDR3 sequence is CASSPTGEIRDQPQHF. The CDR3 DNA is TGTGCCAGCAGCCCAACAGGGGAGATAAGAGATCAGCCCCAGCATTTT.

V usage is TRBV7-7 and J usage is TRBJ2-1; TRBD1 matches 8 bases. Germline V lookup: CDR1 SSHAT, CDR2 FNYEAQ (reference sequence). This CDR3 is built from 15 residues. Trimming cost V 5 bases and J 2 bases; bases outside gene matches: 5. CDR3: CASSTGQGPYNEQFF. In DNA, the CDR3 is TGTGCCAGCAGCACCGGACAGGGACCCTACAATGAGCAGTTCTTC.

The CDR3 bases are TGTGCCACCAGCGTCGAGAGAGGCGACACTGAAGCTTTCTTT. This translates into CATSVERGDTEAFF. The chain joins TRBV15 to TRBJ1-1; D not resolved. The CDR3 is made up of 14 amino acids. In germline, CDR1 is LNHNV, CDR2 YYDKDF (reference sequence). The V gene lost 5 bases and the J gene lost 3 bases, with 13 bases spanning the gap. The whole variable domain, remainder taken from reference TRBV15 and TRBJ1-1, is DAMVIQNPRYQVTQFGKPVTLSCSQTLNHNVMYWYQQKSSQAPKLLFHYYDKDFNNEADTPDNFQSRRPNTSFCFLDIRSPGLGDTAMYLCATSVERGDTEAFFGQGTRLTVV.

This sequence joins TRBV5-4 and TRBJ2-7, with D tentatively TRBD2 (6 bases). Trimming pared 5 bases from V and 7 bases from J, leaving 16 bases between. CDR3 length: 13 amino acids. Germline values: CDR1 SGHNT, CDR2 YYREEE (reference sequence). The CDR3 DNA reads as TGTGCCAGCAGTGCCGGGACTCGACCAGAGCAGTACTTC. As protein: CASSAGTRPEQYF.

The V and J genes are TRBV27 and TRBJ1-5, with 9 bases fitting TRBD1. CDR3 length: 15 residues. CDR1 is MNHEY, CDR2 SMNVEV, per germline (reference sequence). V lost 6 bases and J lost 6; bases outside the gene matches: 9. CDR3 sequence reads: CASRSGQGVVQPQHF. CDR3 sequence (DNA): TGTGCCAGCAGATCGGGACAGGGTGTCGTTCAGCCCCAGCATTTT.

V is TRBV4-2 and J is TRBJ2-5; 10 bases map to TRBD2. The CDR3 is 16 residues long. CDR1 and CDR2 from the germline V gene are LGHNA and YNFKEQ. V lost 1 base, J lost 6 bases, and 8 bases stayed unmatched. In DNA, the CDR3 is TGTGCCAGCAGCCAAGGAGGCAGCGGGGGGGCGAAGACCCAGTACTTC. It specifies CASSQGGSGGAKTQYF.

This CDR3 is CASSALEEIGNTIYF. DNA for the CDR3: TGTGCCAGCAGTGCATTAGAGGAAATTGGAAACACCATATATTTT. The V and J genes are TRBV27 and TRBJ1-3; no clear D gene. V dropped 5 bases and J dropped 3 bases, with 14 bases sitting between them. There are 15 residues in the CDR3. Germline V gives CDR1 MNHEY, CDR2 SMNVEV (reference sequence).

This clone has only one observation. CDR3 in amino acids: CASSQGGREQYF. DNA for the CDR3: TGCGCCAGCAGCCAAGGCGGTCGGGAGCAGTACTTC. This sequence joins TRBV4-3 and TRBJ2-7; D not resolved. Per germline, CDR1 LGHNA and CDR2 YSLEER. Trimming left V 1 base short and J 7 bases short, with 8 bases between. This CDR3 is built from 12 residues.

The J gene is TRBJ2-2, the V gene TRBV5-1; D unresolved. This CDR3 is 12 amino acids long. CDR1 is SGHRS and CDR2 is YFSETQ in the germline V gene. V lost 4 bases and J lost 3, with 4 bases in between. This CDR3 reads CASSLDTGELFF. Here the CDR3 DNA reads TGCGCCAGCAGCCTTGACACCGGGGAGCTGTTTTTT.

This chain connects TRBV12-5 to TRBJ1-1; 7 bases are a match to TRBD1. CDR1 LGHNT and CDR2 FRNRAP come from the germline V gene. V trimming: 5 bases; J trimming: 4 bases; junction bases outside the gene matches: 10. This CDR3 is built from 15 residues. As DNA, the CDR3 is TGTGCTAGTGGTGACAGGGTGATCCTCGGCACTGAAGCTTTCTTT. This gives the protein CASGDRVILGTEAFF.

A single count supports this clone. The chain links TRBV27 to TRBJ1-2, with D maybe TRBD1 (5 bases). The CDR3 covers 15 residues. Germline V gives CDR1 MNHEY, CDR2 SMNVEV (reference sequence). V was shortened by 7 bases and J by 1 base, with 16 bases between the two germline ends. As DNA, the CDR3 is TGTGCCAGCAAGACAGCTAACGAGTTTAACTATGGCTACACCTTC. It yields the protein CASKTANEFNYGYTF.

The gene calls are TRBV18 and TRBJ2-1; D might be TRBD1 (6 bases). V shed 3 bases and J shed 5 bases, with 11 bases lying between them. Germline V lookup: CDR1 KGHSH, CDR2 LQKENI. The CDR3 spans 14 residues. CDR3 amino acids: CASSPSGTNNEQFF. In DNA form, the CDR3 reads TGTGCCAGCTCACCCTCCGGGACAAACAATGAGCAGTTCTTC.

The V call is TRBV30, the J call TRBJ2-1; 8 bases match TRBD1. The CDR3 length is 14 residues. Germline trimming cut 2 bases from V and 3 bases from J; bases unmatched to any gene: 3. Germline loops: CDR1 GTSNPN, CDR2 SVGIG (reference sequence). CDR3 coding DNA: TGTGCCTGGAGTCGTGACAGGGGCTACAATGAGCAGTTCTTC. The encoded protein is CAWSRDRGYNEQFF.

The chain employs TRBV7-9 and TRBJ2-5; TRBD1 might be the D (6 bases). The CDR3 contains 15 residues. From germline, CDR1 is SEHNR and CDR2 FQNEAQ (reference sequence). V was clipped by 5 bases and J by 1 base, with 14 bases between them. CDR3 sequence (DNA): TGTGCCAGCAGCCCCAGGGGTTACGGCCAAGAGACCCAGTACTTC. This translates into CASSPRGYGQETQYF.

The chain combines TRBV5-1 with TRBJ2-6; D is perhaps TRBD1 (6 bases). The CDR3 sequence is 16 residues long. V lost 2 bases and J lost 4, with 13 bases in between. CDR1 is SGHRS and CDR2 is YFSETQ in the germline V gene. The CDR3 bases are TGCGCCAGCAGCTTTATAGGACAGACCGGGGCCAACGTCCTGACTTTC. Its translation is CASSFIGQTGANVLTF.

The CDR3, as DNA: TGTGCCAGCAGGACAGGGTATTGGGACGAGCAGTACTTC. It yields the protein CASRTGYWDEQYF. V and J are TRBV7-2 and TRBJ2-7, with TRBD1 matching over 7 bases. Germline V gene lookup returns CDR1 SGHTA and CDR2 FQGNSA. The CDR3 is made up of 13 amino acids. V shed 6 bases, J shed 5 bases, and the junction held 7 bases outside the gene matches.